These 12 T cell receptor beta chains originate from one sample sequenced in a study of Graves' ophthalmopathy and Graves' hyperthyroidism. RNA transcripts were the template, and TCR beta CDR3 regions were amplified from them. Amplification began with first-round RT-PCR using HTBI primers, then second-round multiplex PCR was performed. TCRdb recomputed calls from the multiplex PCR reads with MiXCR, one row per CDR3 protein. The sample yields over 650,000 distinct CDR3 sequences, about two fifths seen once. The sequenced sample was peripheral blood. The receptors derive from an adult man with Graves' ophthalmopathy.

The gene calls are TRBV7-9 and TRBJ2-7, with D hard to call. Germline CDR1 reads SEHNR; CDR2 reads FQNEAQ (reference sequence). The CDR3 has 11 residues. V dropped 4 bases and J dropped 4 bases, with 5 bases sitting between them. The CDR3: CASSSKYEQYF. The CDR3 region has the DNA TGTGCCAGCAGCTCGAAATACGAGCAGTACTTC.

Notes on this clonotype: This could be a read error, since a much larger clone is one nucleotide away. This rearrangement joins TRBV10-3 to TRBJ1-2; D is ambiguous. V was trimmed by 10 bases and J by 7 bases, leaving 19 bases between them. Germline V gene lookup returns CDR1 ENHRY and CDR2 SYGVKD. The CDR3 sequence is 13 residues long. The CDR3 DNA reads TGTGCCAGCACGACTCCTGAGGATCTTGGCTACACCTTC. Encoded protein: CASTTPEDLGYTF.

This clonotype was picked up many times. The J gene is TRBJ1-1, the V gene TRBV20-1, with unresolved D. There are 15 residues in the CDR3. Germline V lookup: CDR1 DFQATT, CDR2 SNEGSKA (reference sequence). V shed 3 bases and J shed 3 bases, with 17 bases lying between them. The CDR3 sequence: CSARSRATFYTEAFF. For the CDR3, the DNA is TGCAGTGCTAGGTCCCGGGCGACTTTCTACACTGAAGCTTTCTTT.

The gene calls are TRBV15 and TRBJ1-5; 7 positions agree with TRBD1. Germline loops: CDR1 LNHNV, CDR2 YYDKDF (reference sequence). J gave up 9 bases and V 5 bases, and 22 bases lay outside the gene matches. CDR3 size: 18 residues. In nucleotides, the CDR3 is TGTGCCACCAGCGCCTCCCTAAATGACAGGGAACCTCAACGGCCCCAGCATTTT. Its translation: CATSASLNDREPQRPQHF.

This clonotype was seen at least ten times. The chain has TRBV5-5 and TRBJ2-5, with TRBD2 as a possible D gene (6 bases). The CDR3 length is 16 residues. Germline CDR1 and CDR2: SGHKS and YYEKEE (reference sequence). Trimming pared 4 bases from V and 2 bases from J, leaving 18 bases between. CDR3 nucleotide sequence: TGTGCCAGCAGCCCTAATGCGGGGTTGCAACAAGAGACCCAGTACTTC. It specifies CASSPNAGLQQETQYF.

The CDR3 region has the DNA TGTGCCAGCGTTGCGCGGCAGAGCAACTATGGCTACACCTTC. Its translation: CASVARQSNYGYTF. The chain employs TRBV25-1 and TRBJ1-2, with D uncertain. The CDR3 is 14 amino acids. V was shortened by 8 bases and J by 2 bases, with 15 bases between the two germline ends. Germline lookup yields CDR1 MGHDK and CDR2 SYGVNS.

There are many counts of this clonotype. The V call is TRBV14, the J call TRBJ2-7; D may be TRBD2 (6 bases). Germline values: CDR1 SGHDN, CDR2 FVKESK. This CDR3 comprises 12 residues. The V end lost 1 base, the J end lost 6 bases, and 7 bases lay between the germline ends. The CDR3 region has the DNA TGTGCCAGCAGCCAAGCGGGGGTCGAGCAGTACTTC. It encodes CASSQAGVEQYF. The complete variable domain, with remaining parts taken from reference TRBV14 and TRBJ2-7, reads EAGVTQFPSHSVIEKGQTVTLRCDPISGHDNLYWYRRVMGKEIKFLLHFVKESKQDESGMPNNRFLAERTGGTYSTLKVQPAELEDSGVYFCASSQAGVEQYFGPGTRLTVT.

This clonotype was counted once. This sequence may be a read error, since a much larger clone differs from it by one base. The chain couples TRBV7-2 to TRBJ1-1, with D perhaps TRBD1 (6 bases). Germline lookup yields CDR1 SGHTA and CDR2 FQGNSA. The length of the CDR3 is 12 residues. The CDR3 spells CAGSPLRGETFF. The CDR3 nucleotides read TGTGCCGGCAGTCCCCTTAGGGGGGAAACTTTCTTT.

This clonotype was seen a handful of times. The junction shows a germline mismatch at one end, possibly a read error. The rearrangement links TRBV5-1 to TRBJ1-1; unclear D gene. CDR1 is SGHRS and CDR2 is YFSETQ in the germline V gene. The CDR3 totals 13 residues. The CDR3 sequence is CAWSVQPATEAFF. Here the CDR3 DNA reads TGTGCCTGGAGTGTACAGCCCGCCACTGAAGCTTTCTTT.

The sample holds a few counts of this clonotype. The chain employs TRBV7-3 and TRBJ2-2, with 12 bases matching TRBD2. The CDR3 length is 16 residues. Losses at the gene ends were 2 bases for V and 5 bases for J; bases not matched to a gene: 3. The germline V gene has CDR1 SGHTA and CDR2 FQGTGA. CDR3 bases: TGTGCCAGCAGCTTACCACTAGCGGGAGGTACCGGGGAGCTGTTTTTT. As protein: CASSLPLAGGTGELFF.

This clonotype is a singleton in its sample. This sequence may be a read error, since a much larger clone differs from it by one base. CDR3 protein: CASSLRQGTRELFF. Here the CDR3 DNA reads TGTGCCAGCAGCTTAAGACAGGGGACCCGGGAGCTGTTTTTT. The V gene is TRBV7-6, the J gene TRBJ2-2; 8 bases align to TRBD1. The CDR3 has 14 residues. In germline, CDR1 is SGHVS, CDR2 FNYEAQ. V gave up 2 bases and J gave up 9 bases; unmatched junction bases: 5.

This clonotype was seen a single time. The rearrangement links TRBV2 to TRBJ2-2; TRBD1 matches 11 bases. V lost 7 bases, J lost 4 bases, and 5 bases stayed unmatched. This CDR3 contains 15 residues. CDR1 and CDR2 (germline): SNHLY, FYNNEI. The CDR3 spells CASTSGTGGTGELFF. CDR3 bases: TGTGCCAGCACCTCCGGGACAGGGGGCACCGGGGAGCTGTTTTTT.